The rows below give T cell receptor beta chains drawn from one sample of a study of patients and donors after allogeneic stem cell transplantation. Each CDR3 protein gets one entry after TCRdb re-called the RT-PCR reads with MiXCR. This table holds approximately 200,000 distinct CDR3 sequences, over 12% found once. Sequenced material: blood, either unsorted or a sorted T cell fraction (not recorded which). These receptors originate from a human donor who was either an allogeneic HSCT recipient or a stem cell or donor lymphocyte infusion donor (not recorded which). It is not recorded whose cells these are; they may come from a transplant donor. CDR3s include the opening cysteine and the closing phenylalanine or tryptophan. The D gene is left open where the match is weak. Only part of the rows carry a size: once, few, many, or a class if the clone is expanded.

CSASPPGGGKMMNTEAFF | TGCAGTGCTAGCCCCCCGGGAGGGGGCAAGATGATGAACACTGAAGCTTTCTTT | TRBD1 | TRBJ1-1 | TRBV20-1 | many
CASSRQELFTDTQYF | TGTGCCAGCAGCCGACAGGAGCTCTTCACAGATACGCAGTATTTT | - | TRBJ2-3 | TRBV12-3/TRBV12-4 | -
CASSRGGNEQFF | TGTGCCAGCAGCCGAGGGGGAAATGAGCAGTTCTTC | - | TRBJ2-1 | TRBV3-1 | many
CARRKLPMGSYEQYF | TGTGCCCGGAGGAAACTCCCAATGGGCTCCTACGAGCAGTACTTC | - | TRBJ2-7 | TRBV3-1 | few
CASSPLGGTTYEQYF | TGTGCCAGCAGCCCCCTGGGGGGGACCACCTACGAGCAGTACTTC | TRBD2 | TRBJ2-7 | TRBV7-2 | few
CASSRLEADTIYF | TGCGCCAGCAGCCGACTGGAAGCTGACACCATATATTTT | - | TRBJ1-3 | TRBV4-1 | many
CSARVRTVLSGANVLTF | TGCAGTGCTAGAGTTCGAACAGTTCTCTCTGGGGCCAACGTCCTGACTTTC | - | TRBJ2-6 | TRBV20-1 | once
CASSLGTVGLRTPLHF | TGTGCCAGCAGTTTAGGTACGGTGGGACTAAGAACACCCCTCCACTTT | - | TRBJ1-6 | TRBV12-3/TRBV12-4 | -
CASSLSPRQGYGYTF | TGTGCCAGCAGTTTGTCTCCCAGGCAAGGCTATGGCTACACCTTC | - | TRBJ1-2 | TRBV12-3/TRBV12-4 | -
CASSLDGLAGEQYF | TGTGCCAGCAGCTTAGACGGCTTGGCGGGCGAGCAGTACTTC | - | TRBJ2-7 | TRBV7-9 | many
CSARGGSADTQYF | TGCAGTGCTAGAGGGGGCTCTGCTGATACGCAGTATTTT | - | TRBJ2-3 | TRBV20-1 | few
CASATTSGGFTGELFF | TGTGCTAGTGCCACCACTAGCGGGGGGTTCACCGGGGAGCTGTTTTTT | TRBD2 | TRBJ2-2 | TRBV12-5 | few
CMGAIGYEQYF | TGCATGGGAGCTATTGGCTACGAGCAGTACTTC | - | TRBJ2-7 | TRBV29-1 | few
CASSLTPTEETQYF | TGCGCCAGCAGCTTGACCCCCACTGAAGAGACCCAGTACTTC | - | TRBJ2-5 | TRBV5-1 | once
CASSYSNQGLEQFF | TGTGCCAGCAGTTACTCGAATCAGGGACTGGAGCAGTTCTTC | - | TRBJ2-1 | TRBV6-2/TRBV6-3 | few
CASSGQYNSPLHF | TGTGCCAGCAGTGGACAGTATAATTCACCCCTCCACTTT | - | TRBJ1-6 | TRBV2 | many
CASSYTLRGTEAFF | TGTGCCAGCAGTTACACTCTCAGGGGCACTGAAGCTTTCTTT | - | TRBJ1-1 | TRBV6-2/TRBV6-3 | many
CASSGGAKGNEQFF | TGTGCCAGCAGTGGCGGGGCCAAGGGGAATGAGCAGTTCTTC | - | TRBJ2-1 | TRBV25-1 | few
CASSQPTGTGFEKLFF | TGCGCCAGCAGTCAACCTACCGGGACAGGCTTTGAAAAACTGTTTTTT | TRBD1 | TRBJ1-4 | TRBV4-1 | -
CASSASGGTEAFF | TGTGCCAGCAGCGCATCCGGGGGCACTGAAGCTTTCTTT | - | TRBJ1-1 | TRBV7-2 | many
CASSQGLRWDRANYGYTF | TGTGCCAGCAGCCAAGGACTTCGCTGGGACAGAGCCAACTATGGCTACACCTTC | TRBD1 | TRBJ1-2 | TRBV3-1 | -
CASIASGGEQFF | TGTGCCAGCATCGCTTCGGGGGGTGAGCAGTTCTTC | TRBD2 | TRBJ2-1 | TRBV7-9 | -
CASSSGTGNYGYTF | TGCGCCAGCAGCTCCGGGACAGGGAACTATGGCTACACCTTC | TRBD1 | TRBJ1-2 | TRBV5-1 | many
CASSYRLAGGQETQYF | TGTGCCAGCAGCTATAGACTAGCGGGGGGTCAAGAGACCCAGTACTTC | TRBD2 | TRBJ2-5 | TRBV7-2 | many
CASSFQGALGYTF | TGCGCCAGCAGCTTTCAGGGGGCGCTTGGCTACACCTTC | TRBD1 | TRBJ1-2 | TRBV5-1 | -
CASFKLRDGYTF | TGTGCCAGCTTTAAGCTTAGGGATGGCTACACCTTC | - | TRBJ1-2 | TRBV6-1 | -
CASVRMGQRWNTGELFF | TGTGCCAGCGTGAGGATGGGGCAGAGGTGGAACACCGGGGAGCTGTTTTTT | - | TRBJ2-2 | TRBV6-2/TRBV6-3 | -
CASRRQTRGRTGELFF | TGTGCCAGCAGGCGACAGACACGCGGTCGGACCGGGGAGCTGTTTTTT | - | TRBJ2-2 | TRBV6-2/TRBV6-3 | -
CASSRQGFDEQYF | TGTGCCAGCAGCCGACAGGGGTTCGACGAGCAGTACTTC | TRBD1 | TRBJ2-7 | TRBV11-2 | few
CASSQDTGAHNEQFF | TGCGCCAGCAGCCAAGATACGGGGGCCCACAATGAGCAGTTCTTC | - | TRBJ2-1 | TRBV4-3 | -
CASSLSQFQRERHQYF | TGTGCCAGCAGTTTATCCCAGTTTCAGCGGGAGAGACACCAGTACTTC | TRBD2 | TRBJ2-7 | TRBV12-3/TRBV12-4 | -
CASSIGRGAADTQYF | TGTGCCAGTAGTATCGGGCGGGGGGCCGCAGATACGCAGTATTTT | TRBD2 | TRBJ2-3 | TRBV19 | few
CSATEQGGGNTIYF | TGCAGCGCAACAGAACAGGGGGGCGGAAACACCATATATTTT | TRBD1 | TRBJ1-3 | TRBV29-1 | -
CSVAGGEEKLFF | TGCAGCGTTGCGGGCGGGGAAGAAAAACTGTTTTTT | - | TRBJ1-4 | TRBV29-1 | -
CAISNSIPLVRDSYEQYF | TGTGCCATCAGCAACTCGATACCACTGGTCAGGGACTCCTACGAGCAGTACTTC | - | TRBJ2-7 | TRBV10-3 | many
CASSPGHLNQPQHF | TGCGCCAGCAGCCCAGGACACCTCAATCAGCCCCAGCATTTT | - | TRBJ1-5 | TRBV5-1 | many
CASSRTRDSAYSPLHF | TGCGCCAGCAGCCGCACCCGGGACAGTGCGTATTCACCCCTCCACTTT | TRBD1 | TRBJ1-6 | TRBV4-3 | few
CASSPGTVKPPQHF | TGTGCCAGCAGCCCGGGGACAGTCAAGCCGCCCCAGCATTTT | TRBD1 | TRBJ1-5 | TRBV4-2 | few
CASSPEAGGDSPLHF | TGTGCCAGCAGTCCCGAAGCGGGAGGGGATTCACCCCTCCACTTT | - | TRBJ1-6 | TRBV7-6 | -
CASSKPHTTGIRSNEQFF | TGTGCCAGCAGCAAGCCCCACACGACAGGGATCCGTAGTAACGAGCAGTTCTTC | - | TRBJ2-1 | TRBV21-1 | few
CAISDTGGTDTQYF | TGTGCCATCAGTGATACGGGGGGGACAGATACGCAGTATTTT | TRBD2 | TRBJ2-3 | TRBV10-3 | many
CASSPLGANYGYTF | TGTGCCAGCAGCCCCCTGGGGGCGAACTATGGCTACACCTTC | - | TRBJ1-2 | TRBV7-2 | many
CASSSQTSVDTQYF | TGTGCCAGCAGCTCACAGACTAGCGTCGATACGCAGTATTTT | TRBD2 | TRBJ2-3 | TRBV7-6 | many
CASSLAGSSGETQYF | TGTGCCAGCAGCTTGGCTGGATCTAGCGGGGAGACCCAGTACTTC | TRBD2 | TRBJ2-5 | TRBV11-2 | -
CAWGAGGPLYTQYF | TGTGCCTGGGGGGCTGGGGGCCCTTTATATACGCAGTATTTT | - | TRBJ2-3 | TRBV30 | -
CSAERLAAYNEQFF | TGCAGTGCGGAAAGACTAGCCGCCTACAATGAGCAGTTCTTC | TRBD2 | TRBJ2-1 | TRBV20-1 | -
CASSFQTGGDTEAFF | TGCGCCAGCAGCTTCCAGACAGGGGGGGACACTGAAGCTTTCTTT | TRBD1 | TRBJ1-1 | TRBV5-1 | -
CASSNIPADGYTF | TGTGCCAGCAGCAATATCCCGGCGGATGGCTACACCTTC | - | TRBJ1-2 | TRBV7-3 | -
CASSARLAGFYNEQFF | TGTGCCAGCAGTGCCAGACTAGCGGGGTTCTACAATGAGCAGTTCTTC | TRBD2 | TRBJ2-1 | TRBV25-1 | -
CASSGGAGYGYTF | TGTGCCAGCAGCGGAGGGGCAGGTTATGGCTACACCTTC | - | TRBJ1-2 | TRBV27 | -
CASTPRGVNEQFF | TGTGCCAGCACCCCCAGGGGGGTCAATGAGCAGTTCTTC | - | TRBJ2-1 | TRBV11-2 | few
CASSKGEVKNIQYF | TGTGCCAGCAGTAAAGGGGAGGTCAAAAACATTCAGTACTTC | - | TRBJ2-4 | TRBV2 | once
CASSLSSASGQETQYF | TGTGCCAGCAGCTTAAGCAGTGCTAGCGGACAAGAGACCCAGTACTTC | TRBD2 | TRBJ2-5 | TRBV7-2 | -
CASSFRASEAFF | TGTGCCAGCAGCTTCAGGGCGAGTGAAGCTTTCTTT | - | TRBJ1-1 | TRBV7-3 | many
CASSLGVTGNHGYTF | TGTGCCAGCAGCTTAGGCGTAACCGGGAATCATGGCTACACCTTC | - | TRBJ1-2 | TRBV7-9 | few
CASSQLNGANTGELFF | TGTGCCAGCAGCCAATTGAACGGGGCGAACACCGGGGAGCTGTTTTTT | - | TRBJ2-2 | TRBV4-2 | few
CSARDAGLASYEQYF | TGCAGTGCTAGAGATGCGGGACTAGCGTCCTACGAGCAGTACTTC | TRBD2 | TRBJ2-7 | TRBV20-1 | -
CASSLDASGVSYEQYF | TGTGCCAGCAGCTTAGATGCTAGCGGGGTCTCCTACGAGCAGTACTTC | TRBD2 | TRBJ2-7 | TRBV7-2 | -
CSASLYSGNTIYF | TGCAGTGCTAGTCTGTACTCTGGAAACACCATATATTTT | - | TRBJ1-3 | TRBV20-1 | -
CASSPTGPREQPQHF | TGTGCCAGCAGCCCGACAGGACCCCGTGAACAGCCCCAGCATTTT | - | TRBJ1-5 | TRBV6-1 | -